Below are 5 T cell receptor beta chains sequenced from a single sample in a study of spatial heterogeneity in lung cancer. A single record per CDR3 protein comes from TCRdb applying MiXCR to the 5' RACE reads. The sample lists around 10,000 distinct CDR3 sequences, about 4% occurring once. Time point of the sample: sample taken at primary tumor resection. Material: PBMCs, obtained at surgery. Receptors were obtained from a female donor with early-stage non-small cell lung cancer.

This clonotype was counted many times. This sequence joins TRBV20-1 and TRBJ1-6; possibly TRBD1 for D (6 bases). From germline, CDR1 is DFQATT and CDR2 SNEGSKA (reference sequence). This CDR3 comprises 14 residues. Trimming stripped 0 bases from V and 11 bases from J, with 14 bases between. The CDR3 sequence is CSARDDGPGAPLHF. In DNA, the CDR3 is TGCAGTGCTAGAGATGATGGTCCAGGGGCACCCCTCCACTTT.

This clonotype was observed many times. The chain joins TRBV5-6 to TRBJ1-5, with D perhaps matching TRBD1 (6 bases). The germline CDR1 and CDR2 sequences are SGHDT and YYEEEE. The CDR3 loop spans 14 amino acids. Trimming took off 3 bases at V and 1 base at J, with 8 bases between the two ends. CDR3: CASSSQGSNQPQHF. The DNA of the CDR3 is TGTGCCAGCAGCTCACAGGGAAGCAATCAGCCCCAGCATTTT.

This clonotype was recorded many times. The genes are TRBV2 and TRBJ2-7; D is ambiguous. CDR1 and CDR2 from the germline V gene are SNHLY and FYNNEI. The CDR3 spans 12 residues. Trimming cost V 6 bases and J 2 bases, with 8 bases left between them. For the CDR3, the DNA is TGTGCCAGCAGAGTACCCCCCTACGAGCAGTACTTC. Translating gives CASRVPPYEQYF.

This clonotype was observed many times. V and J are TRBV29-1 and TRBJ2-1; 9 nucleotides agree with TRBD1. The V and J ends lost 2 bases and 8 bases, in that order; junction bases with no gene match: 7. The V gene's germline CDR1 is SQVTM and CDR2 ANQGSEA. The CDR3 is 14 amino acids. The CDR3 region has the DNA TGCAGCGTTGAATGGGGACAGGGTTTGGATGAGCAGTTCTTC. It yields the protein CSVEWGQGLDEQFF.

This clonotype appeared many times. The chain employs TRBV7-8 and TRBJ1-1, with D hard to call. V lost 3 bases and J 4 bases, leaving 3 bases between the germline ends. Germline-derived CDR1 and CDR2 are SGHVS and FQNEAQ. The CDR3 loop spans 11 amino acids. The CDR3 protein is CASSLGTEAFF. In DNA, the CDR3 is TGTGCCAGCAGCTTGGGCACTGAAGCTTTCTTT.